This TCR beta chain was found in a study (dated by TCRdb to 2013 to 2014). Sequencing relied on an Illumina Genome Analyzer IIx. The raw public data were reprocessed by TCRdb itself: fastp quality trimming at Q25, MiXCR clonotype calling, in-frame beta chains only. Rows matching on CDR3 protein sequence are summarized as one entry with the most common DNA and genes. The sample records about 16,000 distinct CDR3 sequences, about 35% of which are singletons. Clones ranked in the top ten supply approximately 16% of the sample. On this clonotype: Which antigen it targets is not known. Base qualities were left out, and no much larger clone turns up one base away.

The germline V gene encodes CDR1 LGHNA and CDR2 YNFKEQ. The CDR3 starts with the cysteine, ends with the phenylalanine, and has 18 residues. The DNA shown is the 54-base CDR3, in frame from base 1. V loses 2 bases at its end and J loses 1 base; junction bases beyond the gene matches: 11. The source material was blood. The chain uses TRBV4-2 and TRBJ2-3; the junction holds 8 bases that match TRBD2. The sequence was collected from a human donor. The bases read TGTGCCAGCAGCCAATGCCACCAGCGGGAGCGTGGCACAGATACGCAGTATTTT. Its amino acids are CASSQCHQRERGTDTQYF.